This entry lists 6 T cell receptor beta chains sequenced from one sample in a study of blood T cell repertoires in COVID-19. Clones were read by immunoSEQ multiplex PCR, and TCRdb kept only the in-frame ones, dropping some. The sample includes under 70,000 clones, 70% to 90% seen only once; the top ten take 6% to 7%. The specimen was peripheral blood. These receptors came from a woman in her 70s with acute or convalescent COVID-19.

This clone was detected only a few times. The gene calls are TRBV7-2 and TRBJ2-2; the match to TRBD1 covers 8 bases. CDR1 and CDR2 (germline): SGHTA, FQGNSA. The CDR3 is 17 amino acids. V trimming: 3 bases; J trimming: 3 bases; junction bases outside the gene matches: 9. CDR3 nucleotides: TGTGCCAGCAGCTTGGGATGGGACAGGCTCCACACCGGGGAGCTGTTTTTT. As protein: CASSLGWDRLHTGELFF.

V and J are TRBV15 and TRBJ1-2; D is unresolved. The CDR3 runs 14 residues. CDR1 is LNHNV and CDR2 is YYDKDF in the germline V gene (reference sequence). The V and J ends lost 5 bases and 2 bases respectively, with 12 bases between them. The CDR3 reads CATSESLKNYGYTF. The CDR3 nucleotides are TGTGCCACCAGCGAGTCCCTCAAGAACTATGGCTACACCTTC.

The chain is built from TRBV5-6 and TRBJ1-1, with a tentative D call TRBD1 (5 bases). V lost 1 base to trimming and J lost 0 bases, with 13 bases between them. CDR3 length: 16 residues. Germline assignment: CDR1 SGHDT and CDR2 YYEEEE. The CDR3 DNA follows: TGTGCCAGCAGCTTGACCGCCGGGGGTATGAACACTGAAGCTTTCTTT. Encoded protein: CASSLTAGGMNTEAFF.

CDR3 in amino acids: CASSRTGEGTEAFF. In DNA form, the CDR3 reads TGTGCCAGCAGTCGGACAGGGGAAGGCACTGAAGCTTTCTTT. The chain couples TRBV6-5 to TRBJ1-1; 9 nucleotides align to TRBD1. Trimming removed 5 bases from V and 4 bases from J; junction bases left unmatched: 5. The V gene's germline CDR1 is MNHEY and CDR2 SVGAGI. This CDR3 has 14 amino acids.

This clone was found a few times. The V and J genes are TRBV7-9 and TRBJ2-7; 8 bases are a match to TRBD2. Trimming at V came to 5 bases and at J to 0 bases, leaving 12 bases not matched to a gene. CDR3 length: 17 amino acids. Germline CDR1 and CDR2: SEHNR and FQNEAQ (reference sequence). The CDR3 sequence is CASSPRRASGFSYEQYF. The CDR3 nucleotides read TGTGCCAGCAGCCCCCGCCGAGCTAGCGGGTTCTCCTACGAGCAGTACTTC. The whole variable domain, filled in from reference TRBV7-9 and TRBJ2-7, reads DTGVSQNPRHKITKRGQNVTFRCDPISEHNRLYWYRQTLGQGPEFLTYFQNEAQLEKSRLLSDRFSAERPKGSFSTLEIQRTEQGDSAMYLCASSPRRASGFSYEQYFGPGTRLTVT.

The V call is TRBV30, the J call TRBJ1-2; 10 bases are a match to TRBD1. V shed 5 bases, J shed 2 bases, and the junction held 11 bases outside the gene matches. Germline V lookup: CDR1 GTSNPN, CDR2 SVGIG (reference sequence). The CDR3 runs 16 residues. Written as DNA, the CDR3 is TGTGCCTGGGCTGAGACCGGGACAGGGGCCAACTATGGCTACACCTTC. It yields the protein CAWAETGTGANYGYTF.